A selection of T cell receptor beta chains follows, all from one sample in a study of blood T cells in healthy people across ages. TCRdb recomputed calls from the 5' RACE reads with MiXCR, one row per CDR3 protein. The sample records approximately 1.5 million distinct CDR3 sequences, approximately 32% being singletons. The sample was blood. These TCRs come from a woman aged 30 to 39 in good health. The CDR3 runs from the conserved cysteine through the conserved F or W. Not all rows give a size; the values are once, few, many and, for expanded clones, a class.

size	V	J	CDR3
few	TRBV5-1	TRBJ1-6	CASKNPGTGNSPLHF
-	TRBV5-1	TRBJ2-3	CASSLIRGQLTDTQYF
many	TRBV4-2	TRBJ2-3	CASSQGGGALDTQYF
-	TRBV2	TRBJ2-1	CASSESRGYEQFF
-	TRBV5-1	TRBJ1-1	CASSRGLFAEAFF
many	TRBV29-1	TRBJ2-5	CSALGQTFGETQYF
many	TRBV5-6	TRBJ2-7	CASSLGWGSYEQYF
once	TRBV13	TRBJ2-7	CASSKKTGVSYEQYF
-	TRBV6-5	TRBJ1-2	CASSYSNVGEYGYTF
-	TRBV5-4	TRBJ2-3	CASRPQRGDLHTQYF
-	TRBV19	TRBJ1-4	CASSIDPGRNNEKLFF
few	TRBV6-1	TRBJ2-5	CASSEAPRRETQYF
-	TRBV28	TRBJ2-5	CASTRREVGETQYF
-	TRBV19	-	CARDQETQYF
many	TRBV7-3	TRBJ2-3	CASSRDRSDTQYF
few	TRBV3-1	TRBJ2-7	CASSQVGGANEQYF
many	TRBV12-3/TRBV12-4	TRBJ2-1	CASNLAASSYNEQFF
-	TRBV11-1	TRBJ1-4	CASSFEGYEKLFF
-	TRBV27	TRBJ1-1	CASSLSGRSMNTEAFF
few	TRBV4-1	TRBJ2-7	CASSQGTLEYEQYF
few	TRBV5-1	TRBJ2-5	CASCVLGRSQETQYF
-	TRBV6-1	TRBJ2-7	CASKTGTGPYEQYF
-	TRBV11-1	TRBJ1-2	CASSPERALPSNYGYTF
-	TRBV27	TRBJ2-1	CASSSTRGGNYNEQFF
many	TRBV7-9	TRBJ2-7	CASSEWSSYEQYF